The clone carrying this T cell receptor (beta chain) was seen many times. The sample is drawn from a study of T cell repertoires in cytomegalovirus infection. TCRdb fed the reads into MiXCR, producing one record per CDR3 protein. Among more than 200,000 distinct CDR3 sequences listed, approximately 8.3% were seen once. V was cut by 1 base and J by 8 bases, with 15 bases left in between. The CDR3 sequence is 15 residues long. Germline V CDR1 and CDR2: SGHVS, FNYEAQ. The chain links TRBV7-6 to TRBJ2-1; TRBD1 might be the D (6 bases). The sample was PBMCs. This clonotype was sampled from a human donor in good health (CMV status not recorded). Some clones in this sample may be carry-over from other donors' samples. The CDR3 DNA sequence: TGTGCCAGCAGCTTAGGCGGGTCAGGGGAGTATGAGCAGTTCTTC. Protein product: CASSLGGSGEYEQFF.